The 9 T cell receptor beta chains reported below all come from one sample, sequenced in a study of blood T cell repertoires in COVID-19. Sequencing was performed with immunoSEQ multiplex PCR; in TCRdb, only in-frame clones are kept and a portion is missing. The sample shows under 450,000 clones, 89% of them seen only once. The sample comprised peripheral blood. The receptors were sampled from a woman in her thirties or forties with COVID-19, enrolled during active disease.

A few counts support this clone. J is TRBJ2-7 and V is TRBV4-2; 7 bases match TRBD2. Looked up from germline, CDR1 is LGHNA and CDR2 is YNFKEQ. With V trimmed by 0 bases and J by 3 bases, 5 bases remained unmatched. The CDR3 loop spans 15 amino acids. The CDR3 DNA is TGTGCCAGCAGCCAAGAGAGCGGGGAAAACTACGAGCAGTACTTC. Translation gives CASSQESGENYEQYF.

On this clone: A junction end diverges from the germline sequence, so it may reflect a read error. The gene calls are TRBV7-2 and TRBJ2-1, with 10 nucleotides matching TRBD2. The CDR3 contains 15 residues. Germline CDR1 and CDR2: SGHTA and FQGNSA. The CDR3 DNA sequence: TGTGCCAGCAGCTTAAGTCTAGCGGGAGCGGCCCGGGGGATCTTC. Translation gives CASSLSLAGAARGIF. Variable domain in full (rest from reference TRBV7-2 and TRBJ2-1): GAGVSQSPSNKVTEKGKDVELRCDPISGHTALYWYRQSLGQGLEFLIYFQGNSAPDKSGLPSDRFSAERTGGSVSTLTIQRTQQEDSAVYLCASSLSLAGAARGIFGPGTRLTVL.

The gene calls are TRBV7-6 and TRBJ1-1, with TRBD1 identical over 9 bases. This CDR3 is 14 amino acids long. The V segment lost 2 bases and the J segment 5 bases; nucleotides outside the gene matches: 3. Germline CDR1 reads SGHVS; CDR2 reads FNYEAQ. The CDR3 protein is CASSLRQGETEAFF. The CDR3 DNA reads TGTGCCAGCAGCTTAAGACAGGGGGAGACTGAAGCTTTCTTT.

DNA for the CDR3: TGTGCCAGCAGTGGCGGGGGCAATCAGCCCCAGCATTTT. Translation: CASSGGGNQPQHF. The chain uses TRBV25-1 and TRBJ1-5; D ambiguous. CDR1 MGHDK and CDR2 SYGVNS come from the germline V gene. CDR3 size: 13 residues. V was shortened by 4 bases and J by 2 bases, with 6 bases between the two germline ends.

V usage is TRBV5-4 and J usage is TRBJ1-2, with TRBD1 matching over 8 bases. The length of the CDR3 is 13 residues. With 4 bases clipped from V and 6 bases from J, the junction kept 5 bases outside the gene matches. Germline-derived CDR1 and CDR2 are SGHNT and YYREEE (reference sequence). In DNA, the CDR3 is TGTGCCAGCAGCCTACAGGGGGGGCATGGCTACACCTTC. This translates into CASSLQGGHGYTF.

The chain links TRBV4-1 to TRBJ1-5; 8 nucleotides match TRBD1. V shed 6 bases, J shed 7 bases, and the junction held 14 bases outside the gene matches. From germline, CDR1 is MGHRA and CDR2 YSYEKL. The CDR3 covers 16 residues. The CDR3 DNA reads as TGCGCCAGCAGAACCTATCAGGGGGCGAGAGGCCAGCCCCAGCATTTT. Translated: CASRTYQGARGQPQHF.

The chain employs TRBV19 and TRBJ1-2, with 10 bases fitting TRBD1. The CDR3 has 16 amino acids. V lost 5 bases to trimming and J lost 1 base; unmatched junction nucleotides: 7. Germline CDR1 is LNHDA and CDR2 is SQIVND (reference sequence). The CDR3 region has the DNA TGTGCCAGTAGTTGGGAGAGGACAGGGGGTAACTATGGCTACACCTTC. Amino acid sequence: CASSWERTGGNYGYTF.

This clone occurred a few times. CDR3 loop: CASSPDFGLADNEQFF. In DNA form, the CDR3 reads TGTGCCAGCTCACCGGACTTCGGACTAGCCGACAATGAGCAGTTCTTC. The chain uses TRBV18 and TRBJ2-1; TRBD2 matches 8 bases. This CDR3 has 16 residues. Germline V gene lookup returns CDR1 KGHSH and CDR2 LQKENI. J lost 5 bases, V lost 3 bases, and 9 bases had no gene match.

The chain uses TRBV11-2 and TRBJ2-7; 8 bases are a match to TRBD2. From germline, CDR1 is SGHAT and CDR2 FQNNGV. CDR3 size: 18 residues. V lost 0 bases, J lost 0 bases, and 10 bases stayed unmatched. DNA of the CDR3: TGTGCCAGCAGCTTAGATCATAGTGCGGGAGGCTTCTCCTACGAGCAGTACTTC. Translated, it gives CASSLDHSAGGFSYEQYF.